This entry features one T cell receptor beta chain sequence. What it binds is not known. These data belong to a study of cytomegalovirus exposure and HLA in healthy donors. Regarding the study as a whole: Reported results showed that the classifier diagnosed cytomegalovirus status with high specificity and sensitivity. The study labeled 150 to 200 TCR beta chains cytomegalovirus-associated.

With 60 Vbeta and 13 Jbeta primers, the PCR was carried out. Some clones are missing from TCRdb's copy, which holds only in-frame ones; the method was immunoSEQ multiplex PCR. This table has 130,000 or so clones, more than 60% appearing once. The CDR3 length is 13 residues. Germline V gene data show CDR1 as MRHNA and CDR2 as SNTAGT. Trimming at V came to 7 bases and at J to 3 bases, leaving 5 bases not matched to a gene. The sequenced sample consisted of PBMCs. The chain couples TRBV6-4 to TRBJ1-1, with 7 bases matching TRBD1. This clonotype was sampled from a female donor in good health and CMV-seronegative. The CDR3, as DNA: TGTGCCAGCAAACTTACAGGGGACACTGAAGCTTTCTTT. This translates into CASKLTGDTEAFF.